These 15 T cell receptor beta chains were sequenced from one sample in a study of blood T cell repertoires in COVID-19. Using immunoSEQ multiplex PCR, the repertoire was profiled, and TCRdb retains in-frame clones only, with some absent. Of 250,000 to 350,000 clones in the sample, approximately 90% are singletons; the top ten hold about 2.2%. Material: peripheral blood. These TCRs come from a woman aged 50 to 65 who had recovered from COVID-19.

The chain is built from TRBV19 and TRBJ1-3; D remains unclear. Trimming took 1 base from V and 9 from J, leaving 7 bases between them. Germline CDR1 reads LNHDA; CDR2 reads SQIVND (reference sequence). This CDR3 contains 12 residues. This chain's CDR3 is CASSIGSGTIYF. The CDR3 coding sequence is TGTGCCAGTAGTATAGGGAGCGGCACCATATATTTT.

The DNA for the CDR3 is TGTGCCAGCAGTGAAGCGCTAGGGAGTCCTAACTATGGCTACACCTTC. As protein: CASSEALGSPNYGYTF. The rearrangement uses TRBV2 and TRBJ1-2; D is undetermined. The CDR3 loop spans 16 amino acids. The V end lost 0 bases, the J end lost 0 bases, and 11 bases lay between the germline ends. From germline, CDR1 is SNHLY and CDR2 FYNNEI.

The V call is TRBV5-8, the J call TRBJ1-1; possibly TRBD1 for D (6 bases). With 0 bases removed from V and 3 bases from J, the gap between germline ends came to 9 bases. This CDR3 comprises 14 residues. Germline CDR1 reads SGHTS; CDR2 reads YDEGEE. CDR3 protein: CASSLVQGYTEAFF. In DNA form, the CDR3 reads TGTGCCAGCAGCTTGGTACAGGGATACACTGAAGCTTTCTTT.

This rearrangement joins TRBV2 to TRBJ1-2, with TRBD1 matching 9 bases. CDR1 is SNHLY, CDR2 FYNNEI, per germline. After removal of 6 bases from V and 7 bases from J, the junction contained 6 bases not matched to a gene. The CDR3 loop spans 13 amino acids. The CDR3 sequence is CASRLTGGSGYTF. CDR3 bases: TGTGCCAGCAGGTTAACAGGGGGCAGTGGCTACACCTTC.

V is TRBV28 and J is TRBJ1-2; 7 nucleotides agree with TRBD1. J was trimmed by 4 bases and V by 0 bases; bases with no gene match: 8. The CDR3 runs to 16 residues. The V gene's germline CDR1 is MDHEN and CDR2 SYDVKM. CDR3 region: CASSLWKSGTAYGYTF. The CDR3 DNA is TGTGCCAGCAGTTTATGGAAATCCGGGACAGCCTATGGCTACACCTTC.

This clone has only one observation. The chain uses TRBV9 and TRBJ2-7; TRBD2 agrees at 7 bases. V trimming: 0 bases; J trimming: 3 bases; junction bases outside the gene matches: 6. The CDR3 covers 15 residues. In germline, CDR1 is SGDLS, CDR2 YYNGEE. For the CDR3, the DNA is TGTGCCAGCAGCGTAGGTCAGGGAGGGAACTACGAGCAGTACTTC. As protein: CASSVGQGGNYEQYF.

This clone was counted only a few times. The V gene is TRBV4-1, the J gene TRBJ1-2; 9 bases match TRBD1. Germline assignment: CDR1 MGHRA and CDR2 YSYEKL. The length of the CDR3 is 16 residues. The V and J ends lost 1 base and 6 bases, in that order; junction bases with no gene match: 9. In nucleotides, the CDR3 is TGCGCCAGCAGCCAAGTGCCGGGACAGGGCTTAGATGGCTACACCTTC. Its translation is CASSQVPGQGLDGYTF.

The gene calls are TRBV12-5 and TRBJ1-5; 9 bases line up with TRBD1. The CDR3 spans 17 residues. CDR1 is LGHNT and CDR2 is FRNRAP in the germline V gene. V lost 2 bases to trimming and J lost 1 base; unmatched junction nucleotides: 6. The CDR3 spells CASGLQGQGLSNQPQHF. DNA of the CDR3: TGTGCTAGTGGTTTGCAGGGACAGGGACTAAGCAATCAGCCCCAGCATTTT.

The chain combines TRBV30 with TRBJ1-6; no definite D call. The V and J ends lost 5 bases and 6 bases respectively, with 11 bases between them. Germline CDR1 and CDR2: GTSNPN and SVGIG (reference sequence). CDR3 size: 13 residues. The CDR3 DNA follows: TGTGCCTGGGAGCGAGGGAGTAATTCACCCCTCCACTTT. Translating it yields CAWERGSNSPLHF.

This chain joins TRBV7-9 and TRBJ2-3; 16 bases fit TRBD2. This CDR3 is 18 amino acids long. Germline CDR1 is SEHNR and CDR2 is FQNEAQ (reference sequence). J lost 2 bases, V lost 3 bases, and 5 bases had no gene match. CDR3 residues: CASSLGLAGGPNTDTQYF. The CDR3 nucleotides are TGTGCCAGCAGCTTGGGACTAGCGGGAGGGCCTAACACAGATACGCAGTATTTT.

CDR3 nucleotide sequence: TGCGCCAGCAGCTCTGACAGGGCAGGGGGCAATGGCTACACCTTC. The encoded protein is CASSSDRAGGNGYTF. The chain is built from TRBV5-1 and TRBJ1-2, with TRBD1 matching 8 bases. V lost 3 bases and J lost 6; bases outside the gene matches: 10. Germline V lookup: CDR1 SGHRS, CDR2 YFSETQ. The CDR3 runs 15 residues.

J is TRBJ2-7 and V is TRBV7-4; 11 nucleotides match TRBD2. The germline V gene has CDR1 SGHVT and CDR2 SQSDAQ. The CDR3 is 17 amino acids. Trimming took 3 bases from V and 3 from J; bases not matched to a gene: 10. In DNA form, the CDR3 reads TGTGCCAGCAGCTTTTCGACTAGCGGGGTAATGGGCTACGAGCAGTACTTC. Translated, it gives CASSFSTSGVMGYEQYF.

V usage is TRBV7-2 and J usage is TRBJ2-3; TRBD2 might be the D (7 bases). Germline V lookup: CDR1 SGHTA, CDR2 FQGNSA. CDR3 size: 19 residues. V lost 1 base, J lost 4 bases, and 24 bases lay in between. This CDR3 is CASSLERGGSGRQSDTQYF. The CDR3 bases are TGTGCCAGCAGCTTAGAAAGGGGGGGCAGCGGCCGACAGTCAGATACGCAGTATTTT.

The rearrangement uses TRBV3-1 (or the pseudogene TRBV3-2) and TRBJ1-4, with D perhaps matching TRBD1 (6 bases). The CDR3 is made up of 15 amino acids. V dropped 3 bases and J dropped 1 base, with 9 bases sitting between them. Germline lookup yields CDR1 LGHDT and CDR2 YNNKEL (reference sequence). The CDR3 sequence is CASSHRGLTNEKLFF. The CDR3 nucleotides are TGTGCCAGCAGCCACAGGGGATTAACTAATGAAAAACTGTTTTTT.

This chain connects TRBV30 to TRBJ2-3; possibly TRBD1 for D (5 bases). The CDR3 is 12 amino acids. V was pared by 4 bases and J by 1 base, with 6 bases between. CDR1 GTSNPN and CDR2 SVGIG come from the germline V gene (reference sequence). The CDR3 DNA follows: TGTGCCTGGATCAGGGGCACAGATACGCAGTATTTT. Translated, it gives CAWIRGTDTQYF.